This is a list of T cell receptor beta chains from one sample in a study of beta chain features in type 1 diabetes. Here immunoSEQ multiplex PCR was the method, and the copy in TCRdb shows in-frame clones only, minus some. In the table there are hundreds of thousands of clones, around 16% of which are singletons. The sequencing sample was made of naive CD4+ T cells from blood. These receptors came from a young man in good health. CDR3s include the opening cysteine and the closing phenylalanine or tryptophan. Each record gives: D gene, clone size, J gene, V gene, CDR3 length, CDR3 protein, CDR3 DNA. The D gene is left open where the match is weak. The size of a clone is reported for some rows only, either as once, few or many, or as a class for expanded clones.

d_gene: TRBD2
abundance: NA
j_gene: TRBJ2-1
v_gene: TRBV7-2
len: 14
CDR3aa: CASSLGSGGPEQFF
CDR3nt: TGTGCCAGCAGCTTAGGGAGCGGGGGACCTGAGCAGTTCTTC

d_gene: TRBD1
abundance: NA
j_gene: TRBJ1-1
v_gene: TRBV7-2
len: 13
CDR3aa: CASSLDRETEAFF
CDR3nt: TGTGCCAGCAGCCTTGACAGGGAAACTGAAGCTTTCTTT

d_gene: NA
abundance: NA
j_gene: TRBJ2-5
v_gene: TRBV6-5
len: 14
CDR3aa: CASSYRSLEGAQYF
CDR3nt: TGTGCCAGCAGTTATCGGAGCTTGGAAGGGGCCCAGTACTTC

d_gene: TRBD2
abundance: few
j_gene: TRBJ2-7
v_gene: TRBV9
len: 16
CDR3aa: CASSLRLAGPTGEQYF
CDR3nt: TGTGCCAGCAGCCTAAGACTAGCGGGGCCTACAGGGGAGCAGTACTTC

d_gene: TRBD1
abundance: few
j_gene: TRBJ2-2
v_gene: TRBV7-9
len: 14
CDR3aa: CASIGTGSTGELFF
CDR3nt: TGTGCCAGCATCGGGACAGGTTCCACCGGGGAGCTGTTTTTT

d_gene: NA
abundance: few
j_gene: TRBJ1-2
v_gene: TRBV4-2
len: 18
CDR3aa: CASSQVAQTRQVNYGYTF
CDR3nt: TGTGCCAGCAGCCAAGTCGCCCAAACCCGGCAGGTTAACTATGGCTACACCTTC

d_gene: TRBD2
abundance: NA
j_gene: TRBJ2-1
v_gene: TRBV5-1
len: 16
CDR3aa: CASSRTGLAGSGEQFF
CDR3nt: TGCGCCAGCAGCAGGACAGGACTAGCGGGAAGCGGTGAGCAGTTCTTC

d_gene: TRBD2
abundance: NA
j_gene: TRBJ2-7
v_gene: TRBV14
len: 15
CDR3aa: CASGIGTSGTYEQYF
CDR3nt: TGTGCCAGCGGGATCGGGACTAGCGGGACCTACGAGCAGTACTTC

d_gene: NA
abundance: NA
j_gene: TRBJ1-2
v_gene: TRBV18
len: 14
CDR3aa: CASSPPQRIYGYTF
CDR3nt: TGTGCCAGCTCACCACCGCAAAGGATCTATGGCTACACCTTC

d_gene: NA
abundance: few
j_gene: TRBJ1-1
v_gene: TRBV19
len: 16
CDR3aa: CASSIRAWGMNTEAFF
CDR3nt: TGTGCCAGTAGTATAAGGGCATGGGGGATGAACACTGAAGCTTTCTTT

d_gene: NA
abundance: NA
j_gene: TRBJ2-7
v_gene: TRBV4-2
len: 16
CDR3aa: CASSQDMARESYEQYF
CDR3nt: TGTGCCAGCAGCCAAGATATGGCCAGGGAGTCCTACGAGCAGTACTTC

d_gene: NA
abundance: few
j_gene: TRBJ1-2
v_gene: TRBV7-2
len: 16
CDR3aa: CASREAGGGRTKGYTF
CDR3nt: TGTGCCAGCAGAGAGGCAGGCGGAGGTAGAACTAAAGGCTACACCTTC

d_gene: NA
abundance: few
j_gene: TRBJ2-7
v_gene: TRBV29-1
len: 14
CDR3aa: CSGALDFNPYEQYF
CDR3nt: TGCAGCGGCGCCCTAGACTTCAACCCCTACGAGCAGTACTTC

d_gene: NA
abundance: few
j_gene: TRBJ2-7
v_gene: TRBV7-2
len: 15
CDR3aa: CASSFSVSPAYEQYF
CDR3nt: TGTGCCAGCAGCTTCTCCGTGAGTCCTGCCTACGAGCAGTACTTC

d_gene: NA
abundance: NA
j_gene: TRBJ2-1
v_gene: TRBV5-1
len: 14
CDR3aa: CATARQGGGQGQFF
CDR3nt: TGCGCCACTGCCCGACAGGGCGGGGGTCAAGGGCAGTTCTTC

d_gene: TRBD1
abundance: few
j_gene: TRBJ1-5
v_gene: TRBV7-2
len: 17
CDR3aa: CASSLGRTGVGNQPQHF
CDR3nt: TGTGCCAGCAGCTTAGGTCGGACAGGGGTTGGCAATCAGCCCCAGCATTTT

d_gene: TRBD2
abundance: NA
j_gene: TRBJ2-5
v_gene: TRBV5-1
len: 13
CDR3aa: CASSYPSSGTQYF
CDR3nt: TGCGCCAGCAGCTACCCTTCTAGCGGTACCCAGTACTTC

d_gene: TRBD1
abundance: once
j_gene: TRBJ2-2
v_gene: TRBV4-1
len: 15
CDR3aa: CASSQTGTGAGELFF
CDR3nt: TGCGCCAGCAGCCAAACCGGGACAGGGGCCGGGGAGCTGTTTTTT

d_gene: NA
abundance: few
j_gene: TRBJ2-2
v_gene: TRBV6-5
len: 11
CDR3aa: CASSRTGELFF
CDR3nt: TGTGCCAGCAGCCGGACCGGGGAGCTGTTTTTT

d_gene: TRBD2
abundance: NA
j_gene: TRBJ2-5
v_gene: TRBV6-6
len: 16
CDR3aa: CASTDPTSGRGETQYF
CDR3nt: TGTGCCAGCACCGACCCTACTAGCGGGAGGGGAGAGACCCAGTACTTC

d_gene: NA
abundance: NA
j_gene: TRBJ2-7
v_gene: TRBV4-1
len: 15
CDR3aa: CASSHLSPLLDEQYF
CDR3nt: TGCGCCAGCAGCCACTTAAGCCCCCTCTTGGACGAGCAGTACTTC

d_gene: NA
abundance: few
j_gene: TRBJ1-6
v_gene: TRBV9
len: 14
CDR3aa: CASRGQMNNSPLHF
CDR3nt: TGTGCCAGCAGAGGACAGATGAATAATTCACCCCTCCACTTT

d_gene: TRBD1
abundance: NA
j_gene: TRBJ1-2
v_gene: TRBV4-3
len: 16
CDR3aa: CASTHENRGQYYGYTF
CDR3nt: TGCGCCAGCACCCACGAGAACAGGGGACAGTACTATGGCTACACCTTC

d_gene: TRBD1
abundance: NA
j_gene: TRBJ2-1
v_gene: TRBV2
len: 15
CDR3aa: CASSLDRASYNEQFF
CDR3nt: TGTGCCAGCAGTCTCGACAGGGCCTCCTACAATGAGCAGTTCTTC

d_gene: TRBD2
abundance: NA
j_gene: TRBJ2-1
v_gene: TRBV14
len: 15
CDR3aa: CASSYSGRPYNEQFF
CDR3nt: TGTGCCAGCAGCTATAGCGGGAGGCCCTACAATGAGCAGTTCTTC

d_gene: TRBD2
abundance: few
j_gene: TRBJ2-7
v_gene: TRBV27
len: 15
CDR3aa: CASSFSRGASYEQYF
CDR3nt: TGTGCCAGCAGTTTTTCGCGGGGGGCCTCCTACGAGCAGTACTTC

d_gene: NA
abundance: few
j_gene: TRBJ2-2
v_gene: TRBV7-9
len: 15
CDR3aa: CASSLDRSNTGELFF
CDR3nt: TGTGCCAGCAGCCTTGACAGGTCGAACACCGGGGAGCTGTTTTTT

d_gene: NA
abundance: few
j_gene: TRBJ1-6
v_gene: TRBV19
len: 14
CDR3aa: CASTPGDYNSPLHF
CDR3nt: TGTGCCAGTACCCCAGGGGACTATAATTCACCCCTCCACTTT

d_gene: TRBD2
abundance: once
j_gene: TRBJ2-3
v_gene: TRBV5-1
len: 17
CDR3aa: CASSLETGTTIRDTQYF
CDR3nt: TGCGCCAGCAGCTTGGAAACCGGGACTACCATTCGGGATACGCAGTATTTT

d_gene: NA
abundance: NA
j_gene: TRBJ1-1
v_gene: TRBV5-1
len: 13
CDR3aa: CASSLAPGGMAFF
CDR3nt: TGCGCCAGCAGCTTGGCCCCTGGTGGGATGGCTTTCTTT

d_gene: TRBD1
abundance: NA
j_gene: TRBJ2-7
v_gene: TRBV7-8
len: 15
CDR3aa: CASSRTGAGSYEQYF
CDR3nt: TGTGCCAGCAGCCGGACAGGGGCAGGCTCCTACGAGCAGTACTTC

d_gene: NA
abundance: few
j_gene: TRBJ2-7
v_gene: TRBV29-1
len: 14
CDR3aa: CSVEATAGLGEQYF
CDR3nt: TGCAGCGTTGAAGCTACGGCCGGACTCGGGGAGCAGTACTTC

d_gene: NA
abundance: NA
j_gene: TRBJ2-7
v_gene: TRBV7-2
len: 14
CDR3aa: CASSLTQVPYEQYF
CDR3nt: TGTGCCAGCAGCTTAACTCAGGTCCCCTACGAGCAGTACTTC

d_gene: NA
abundance: NA
j_gene: TRBJ2-4
v_gene: TRBV7-9
len: 13
CDR3aa: CASSLERKNIQYF
CDR3nt: TGTGCCAGCAGCTTAGAGCGGAAAAACATTCAGTACTTC

d_gene: NA
abundance: few
j_gene: TRBJ1-4
v_gene: TRBV27
len: 14
CDR3aa: CASSLSSSNEKLFF
CDR3nt: TGTGCCAGCAGTTTATCGTCGTCTAATGAAAAACTGTTTTTT

d_gene: NA
abundance: few
j_gene: TRBJ2-5
v_gene: TRBV28
len: 13
CDR3aa: CASSSGRLETQYF
CDR3nt: TGTGCCAGCAGTTCAGGCAGGCTGGAGACCCAGTACTTC

d_gene: TRBD1
abundance: few
j_gene: TRBJ2-7
v_gene: TRBV19
len: 16
CDR3aa: CASSISPGGLTYEQYF
CDR3nt: TGTGCCAGTAGTATTTCACCAGGGGGCCTTACCTACGAGCAGTACTTC

d_gene: TRBD1
abundance: NA
j_gene: TRBJ2-5
v_gene: TRBV5-1
len: 14
CDR3aa: CASSSGTGLETQYF
CDR3nt: TGCGCCAGCAGCTCCGGGACAGGGTTGGAGACCCAGTACTTC

d_gene: NA
abundance: NA
j_gene: TRBJ1-1
v_gene: TRBV5-1
len: 13
CDR3aa: CASSLDGRAEAFF
CDR3nt: TGCGCCAGCAGCTTGGACGGGAGGGCTGAAGCTTTCTTT

d_gene: TRBD1
abundance: NA
j_gene: TRBJ2-1
v_gene: TRBV7-3
len: 15
CDR3aa: CASSPLRDRYNEQFF
CDR3nt: TGTGCCAGCAGTCCCCTCCGGGACAGGTACAATGAGCAGTTCTTC

d_gene: NA
abundance: NA
j_gene: TRBJ2-3
v_gene: TRBV10-3
len: 11
CDR3aa: CATGREDTQYF
CDR3nt: TGTGCCACCGGCCGGGAAGATACGCAGTATTTT

d_gene: NA
abundance: few
j_gene: TRBJ2-7
v_gene: TRBV4-3
len: 18
CDR3aa: CASSQDRMGRAFYYEQYF
CDR3nt: TGCGCCAGCAGCCAAGATAGAATGGGCCGGGCTTTTTACTACGAGCAGTACTTC

d_gene: NA
abundance: few
j_gene: TRBJ1-4
v_gene: TRBV4-3
len: 17
CDR3aa: CASSQGAFGQHGEKLFF
CDR3nt: TGCGCCAGCAGCCAAGGAGCGTTTGGACAGCACGGTGAAAAACTGTTTTTT

d_gene: TRBD1
abundance: NA
j_gene: TRBJ1-1
v_gene: TRBV6-6
len: 14
CDR3aa: CASSYVRGQTEAFF
CDR3nt: TGTGCCAGCAGTTACGTCAGGGGGCAGACTGAAGCTTTCTTT

d_gene: TRBD2
abundance: few
j_gene: TRBJ2-3
v_gene: TRBV7-3
len: 17
CDR3aa: CASSLWTSGLGTDTQYF
CDR3nt: TGTGCCAGCAGCCTCTGGACTAGCGGGTTAGGCACAGATACGCAGTATTTT

d_gene: NA
abundance: NA
j_gene: TRBJ2-7
v_gene: TRBV30
len: 12
CDR3aa: CAWSVSGYEQYF
CDR3nt: TGTGCCTGGAGTGTTTCCGGCTACGAGCAGTACTTC

d_gene: NA
abundance: few
j_gene: TRBJ1-2
v_gene: TRBV19
len: 15
CDR3aa: CASTSWTANNYGYTF
CDR3nt: TGTGCCAGTACGAGCTGGACAGCTAATAACTATGGCTACACCTTC

d_gene: NA
abundance: NA
j_gene: TRBJ2-2
v_gene: TRBV5-4
len: 15
CDR3aa: CASSLVGVNTGELFF
CDR3nt: TGTGCCAGCAGCTTGGTTGGTGTCAACACCGGGGAGCTGTTTTTT

d_gene: NA
abundance: NA
j_gene: TRBJ2-3
v_gene: TRBV7-2
len: 14
CDR3aa: CASSLGLGTDTQYF
CDR3nt: TGTGCCAGCAGCTTAGGACTGGGCACAGATACGCAGTATTTT

d_gene: NA
abundance: NA
j_gene: TRBJ1-2
v_gene: TRBV28
len: 13
CDR3aa: CASSFGQYYGYTF
CDR3nt: TGTGCCAGCAGTTTCGGACAGTACTACGGCTACACCTTC

d_gene: NA
abundance: few
j_gene: TRBJ2-1
v_gene: TRBV7-9
len: 16
CDR3aa: CASSLERLLVYNEQFF
CDR3nt: TGTGCCAGCAGCTTAGAACGGTTATTAGTATACAATGAGCAGTTCTTC

d_gene: NA
abundance: NA
j_gene: TRBJ1-5
v_gene: TRBV2
len: 15
CDR3aa: CASSEGRADHQPQHF
CDR3nt: TGTGCCAGCAGTGAGGGCAGGGCTGATCATCAGCCCCAGCATTTT

d_gene: TRBD1
abundance: NA
j_gene: TRBJ1-1
v_gene: TRBV28
len: 13
CDR3aa: CASSLVQGARAFF
CDR3nt: TGTGCCAGCAGTTTAGTCCAGGGGGCTCGAGCTTTCTTT

d_gene: NA
abundance: NA
j_gene: TRBJ1-2
v_gene: TRBV20-1
len: 11
CDR3aa: CSTYPVGGYTF
CDR3nt: TGCAGTACCTACCCAGTGGGTGGCTACACCTTC

d_gene: TRBD2
abundance: NA
j_gene: TRBJ2-7
v_gene: TRBV28
len: 18
CDR3aa: CASSLLWASGPSDYEQYF
CDR3nt: TGTGCCAGCAGTTTATTGTGGGCTAGCGGCCCCAGTGACTACGAGCAGTACTTC

d_gene: NA
abundance: once
j_gene: TRBJ1-1
v_gene: TRBV19
len: 14
CDR3aa: CASSIPLREAEAFF
CDR3nt: TGTGCCAGTAGTATTCCCCTCAGGGAGGCGGAAGCTTTCTTT

d_gene: TRBD2
abundance: NA
j_gene: TRBJ2-5
v_gene: TRBV7-2
len: 16
CDR3aa: CASSQEKAGGPGTQYF
CDR3nt: TGTGCCAGCAGCCAAGAAAAAGCGGGGGGGCCCGGGACCCAGTACTTC